The 5 T cell receptor beta chains listed next were all sequenced from one sample in a study of T cell clonality in common variable immunodeficiency. Using immunoSEQ multiplex PCR, the repertoire was profiled, and TCRdb retains in-frame clones only, with some absent. The sample shows approximately 50,000 clones, none of them appearing just once. Sequenced sample: peripheral blood mononuclear cells. Source of these receptors: a person between 18 and 75 years old in good health.

This clone was seen many times. Read data end 3 residues before the CDR3 end; the end is taken from the germline J gene. The chain links TRBV7-6 to TRBJ2-5; 7 nucleotides agree with TRBD1. Germline values: CDR1 SGHVS, CDR2 FNYEAQ. With V trimmed by 3 bases and J by 4 bases, 8 bases remained unmatched. The CDR3 has 15 residues. Incomplete CDR3 DNA: TGTGCCAGCAGCTTGGTTCAGGGGGTATCAGAGACC. As protein: CASSLVQGVSET. The complete CDR3 reads CASSLVQGVSETQYF.

This clone occurred many times. Partial CDR3 DNA: TGCGCCAGCAGCTCTAGTCCCAGGGTAAGCTACGAG. Its protein is CASSSSPRVSYE. The whole CDR3 reads CASSSSPRVSYEQYF. The chain uses TRBV5-1 and TRBJ2-7; TRBD1 is a possible D gene (5 bases). Coverage ceases 3 residues before the CDR3 finishes, and the germline J gene fills in the end. Germline V CDR1 and CDR2: SGHRS, YFSETQ. CDR3 size: 15 residues. V shed 3 bases and J shed 3 bases, with 16 bases lying between them.

This clone occurred many times. Read coverage stops 3 residues before the CDR3 terminus; the germline J gene supplies the remainder. The rearrangement uses TRBV7-2 and TRBJ1-3, with 9 nucleotides matching TRBD1. This CDR3 is built from 15 residues. Losses at the gene ends were 4 bases for V and 3 bases for J; bases not matched to a gene: 4. Germline CDR1 and CDR2: SGHTA and FQGNSA. The CDR3 is CASSSQGALGNTIYF. The CDR3 DNA, read in part, is TGTGCCAGCAGCTCACAGGGGGCGCTTGGAAACACC.

This clone has ten or more counts. From the germline J gene comes the end of the CDR3, since the read stops 3 residues before it. The chain is built from TRBV5-1 and TRBJ2-1; the match to TRBD2 covers 11 bases. Looked up from germline, CDR1 is SGHRS and CDR2 is YFSETQ. This CDR3 has 16 residues. V trimming: 3 bases; J trimming: 5 bases; junction bases outside the gene matches: 7. The DNA read from the CDR3 is TGCGCCAGCAGCTCGATGGGACTAGCGGAGAACAATGAG. As protein: CASSSMGLAENNE. The whole CDR3 protein is CASSSMGLAENNEQFF.

In its sample, this clone was seen a few times. The observed sequence ends 3 residues before the CDR3 terminus, with the missing tail filled in from the germline J gene. The chain links TRBV6-2 or TRBV6-3 to TRBJ1-4, with D perhaps matching TRBD1 (5 bases). From germline, CDR1 is MNHEY and CDR2 SVGEGT. The CDR3 runs 15 residues. The chain's CDR3 is CASSYLPGKNSPLFF. CDR3 bases read: TGTGCCAGCAGTTACTTGCCAGGGAAGAATTCACCA.